These 16 T cell receptor beta chains share one sample of origin, sequenced in a study of shared clonotypes between healthy human individuals. TCRdb keeps only in-frame clones here, not all; method: immunoSEQ multiplex PCR. The table includes approximately 1.9 million clones, just under 95% detected once. Terminally differentiated effector memory CD45RA+ cells were left out of the naive CD8 fraction, which was CD45RO-negative and positively selected for CCR7. Sequenced material: naive CD8+ T cells from PBMCs. All receptors derive from a man between 18 and 35 years old in good health. Some clones in this sample may be carry-over from other donors' samples.

The chain uses TRBV28 and TRBJ2-7; D not resolved. Trimming removed 7 bases from V and 3 bases from J, with 13 bases in between. This CDR3 has 13 amino acids. Germline lookup yields CDR1 MDHEN and CDR2 SYDVKM. CDR3 bases: TGTGCCAGCACCCCCCGAGGATTCTACGAGCAGTACTTC. Amino acid sequence: CASTPRGFYEQYF.

This chain's CDR3 is CASSWNPGQGFYGYTF. In DNA form, the CDR3 reads TGTGCCAGCAGCTGGAACCCGGGACAGGGTTTCTATGGCTACACCTTC. The chain is built from TRBV7-8 and TRBJ1-2; 9 bases match TRBD1. Losses at the gene ends were 4 bases for V and 4 bases for J; bases not matched to a gene: 10. This CDR3 spans 16 amino acids. Looked up from germline, CDR1 is SGHVS and CDR2 is FQNEAQ.

The CDR3 region has the DNA TGCGCCAGCAACGAGGACAGGGGGCCTTCTGGAAACACCATATATTTT. Its protein is CASNEDRGPSGNTIYF. The J gene is TRBJ1-3, the V gene TRBV5-1; 11 nucleotides line up with TRBD1. V shed 6 bases, J shed 1 base, and the junction held 6 bases outside the gene matches. The CDR3 is 16 residues long. The germline V gene has CDR1 SGHRS and CDR2 YFSETQ.

The chain is built from TRBV5-3 and TRBJ2-7; 7 nucleotides agree with TRBD1. TRBV5-3 is labeled an ORF, and its function is uncertain. The CDR3 loop spans 14 amino acids. The V gene end was trimmed by 3 bases and the J gene end by 6 bases; junction bases not matched to a gene: 9. This CDR3 is CARSSPDRFSEQYF. The DNA for the CDR3 is TGTGCCAGAAGCTCCCCGGACAGGTTCTCCGAGCAGTACTTC.

The chain employs TRBV6-1 and TRBJ2-7; 7 nucleotides agree with TRBD1. The length of the CDR3 is 13 residues. The germline CDR1 and CDR2 sequences are MNHNS and SASEGT. The V and J ends lost 6 bases and 6 bases, in that order; junction bases with no gene match: 8. Here the CDR3 reads CASRSTGSLEQYF. In DNA form, the CDR3 reads TGTGCCAGCAGGTCGACAGGGTCCCTCGAGCAGTACTTC.

The chain carries TRBV7-9 and TRBJ1-5; no firm D call. Germline CDR1 and CDR2: SEHNR and FQNEAQ (reference sequence). The CDR3 sequence is 14 residues long. Trimming shortened V by 4 bases and J by 1 base, and 8 bases separated the two germline ends. This chain's CDR3 is CASSSTRSNQPQHF. The CDR3 coding sequence is TGTGCCAGCAGCTCCACAAGAAGCAATCAGCCCCAGCATTTT.

The gene calls are TRBV27 and TRBJ2-2, with D perhaps given as TRBD1 or TRBD2 (5 bases each). CDR1 is MNHEY and CDR2 is SMNVEV in the germline V gene (reference sequence). This CDR3 region has 15 residues. The V end lost 4 bases, the J end lost 5 bases, and 14 bases lay between the germline ends. The CDR3 loop reads CASSYSRGRTGELFF. DNA for the CDR3: TGTGCCAGCAGTTACTCGAGGGGCCGGACCGGGGAGCTGTTTTTT.

The rearrangement uses TRBV5-6 and TRBJ1-5; the match to TRBD1 covers 12 bases. This CDR3 has 19 residues. Germline V CDR1 and CDR2: SGHDT, YYEEEE. With 4 bases clipped from V and 0 bases from J, the junction kept 11 bases outside the gene matches. The CDR3 protein is CASSAAGTGGVYSNQPQHF. CDR3 sequence (DNA): TGTGCCAGCAGCGCCGCCGGGACAGGGGGCGTCTATAGCAATCAGCCCCAGCATTTT.

The V gene is TRBV5-1, the J gene TRBJ1-2, with TRBD1 matching over 9 bases. The CDR3 length is 17 residues. V lost 4 bases and J lost 0; bases outside the gene matches: 10. Germline loops: CDR1 SGHRS, CDR2 YFSETQ. CDR3 sequence: CASSPPGQGKANYGYTF. The CDR3 DNA reads TGCGCCAGCAGCCCCCCGGGACAGGGAAAAGCTAACTATGGCTACACCTTC.

V is TRBV7-9 and J is TRBJ2-7, with TRBD1 as a possible D gene (6 bases). Per germline, CDR1 SEHNR and CDR2 FQNEAQ (reference sequence). The V end lost 5 bases, the J end lost 4 bases, and 15 bases lay between the germline ends. This CDR3 comprises 14 residues. The CDR3 protein is CASSTRDNLYEQYF. In nucleotides, the CDR3 is TGTGCCAGCAGCACCCGGGACAACCTTTACGAGCAGTACTTC.

The chain joins TRBV7-2 to TRBJ2-7; D ambiguous. The CDR3 length is 15 residues. Trimming cost V 5 bases and J 2 bases, with 16 bases left between them. CDR1 is SGHTA and CDR2 is FQGNSA in the germline V gene. The CDR3 region is CASSGRALPPYEQYF. CDR3 bases: TGTGCCAGCAGCGGACGGGCCCTACCCCCCTACGAGCAGTACTTC. The full variable domain, with the rest looked up from reference TRBV7-2 and TRBJ2-7, is GAGVSQSPSNKVTEKGKDVELRCDPISGHTALYWYRQSLGQGLEFLIYFQGNSAPDKSGLPSDRFSAERTGGSVSTLTIQRTQQEDSAVYLCASSGRALPPYEQYFGPGTRLTVT.

The rearrangement joins TRBV2 to TRBJ2-3; D is unclear. CDR1 SNHLY and CDR2 FYNNEI come from the germline V gene. The CDR3 covers 13 residues. Trimming removed 5 bases from V and 8 bases from J, with 14 bases in between. The CDR3 DNA reads TGTGCCAGCAGTCCCGGACGAGGTGGTACGCAGTATTTT. As protein: CASSPGRGGTQYF.

Details on this clone: Other DNA sequences within the sample encode an identical CDR3. This chain connects TRBV7-3 to TRBJ1-5; D remains unclear. The CDR3 runs to 15 residues. Germline CDR1 is SGHTA and CDR2 is FQGTGA. V dropped 0 bases and J dropped 1 base, with 7 bases sitting between them. CDR3 nucleotide sequence: TGTGCCAGCAGCTTAACCGGTGGAAGCAATCAGCCCCAGCATTTT. Translating it yields CASSLTGGSNQPQHF.

The rearrangement uses TRBV27 and TRBJ1-6; D call uncertain. The V and J ends lost 3 bases and 12 bases respectively, with 12 bases between them. The germline V gene encodes CDR1 MNHEY and CDR2 SMNVEV (reference sequence). This CDR3 comprises 13 residues. CDR3 region: CASSFGIMVPLHF. In DNA, the CDR3 is TGTGCCAGCAGTTTCGGAATAATGGTACCCCTCCACTTT.

The chain employs TRBV5-6 and TRBJ2-7, with no clear D. The V end lost 0 bases, the J end lost 3 bases, and 10 bases lay between the germline ends. The CDR3 is made up of 14 amino acids. Germline CDR1 SGHDT, CDR2 YYEEEE. The CDR3 protein is CASSLVGKFYEQYF. In DNA form, the CDR3 reads TGTGCCAGCAGCTTGGTAGGGAAATTCTACGAGCAGTACTTC.

V is TRBV18 and J is TRBJ2-2; D is possibly TRBD2 (5 bases). CDR3 length: 16 residues. The germline V gene encodes CDR1 KGHSH and CDR2 LQKENI. Trimming stripped 3 bases from V and 6 bases from J, with 17 bases between. The CDR3, as DNA: TGTGCCAGCTCACCCTCGAGGGCCGTCCGGCCCGGGGAGCTGTTTTTT. It is translated as CASSPSRAVRPGELFF. Combining the CDR3 with reference TRBV18 and TRBJ2-2 gives the whole variable domain NAGVMQNPRHLVRRRGQEARLRCSPMKGHSHVYWYRQLPEEGLKFMVYLQKENIIDESGMPKERFSAEFPKEGPSILRIQQVVRGDSAAYFCASSPSRAVRPGELFFGEGSRLTVL.